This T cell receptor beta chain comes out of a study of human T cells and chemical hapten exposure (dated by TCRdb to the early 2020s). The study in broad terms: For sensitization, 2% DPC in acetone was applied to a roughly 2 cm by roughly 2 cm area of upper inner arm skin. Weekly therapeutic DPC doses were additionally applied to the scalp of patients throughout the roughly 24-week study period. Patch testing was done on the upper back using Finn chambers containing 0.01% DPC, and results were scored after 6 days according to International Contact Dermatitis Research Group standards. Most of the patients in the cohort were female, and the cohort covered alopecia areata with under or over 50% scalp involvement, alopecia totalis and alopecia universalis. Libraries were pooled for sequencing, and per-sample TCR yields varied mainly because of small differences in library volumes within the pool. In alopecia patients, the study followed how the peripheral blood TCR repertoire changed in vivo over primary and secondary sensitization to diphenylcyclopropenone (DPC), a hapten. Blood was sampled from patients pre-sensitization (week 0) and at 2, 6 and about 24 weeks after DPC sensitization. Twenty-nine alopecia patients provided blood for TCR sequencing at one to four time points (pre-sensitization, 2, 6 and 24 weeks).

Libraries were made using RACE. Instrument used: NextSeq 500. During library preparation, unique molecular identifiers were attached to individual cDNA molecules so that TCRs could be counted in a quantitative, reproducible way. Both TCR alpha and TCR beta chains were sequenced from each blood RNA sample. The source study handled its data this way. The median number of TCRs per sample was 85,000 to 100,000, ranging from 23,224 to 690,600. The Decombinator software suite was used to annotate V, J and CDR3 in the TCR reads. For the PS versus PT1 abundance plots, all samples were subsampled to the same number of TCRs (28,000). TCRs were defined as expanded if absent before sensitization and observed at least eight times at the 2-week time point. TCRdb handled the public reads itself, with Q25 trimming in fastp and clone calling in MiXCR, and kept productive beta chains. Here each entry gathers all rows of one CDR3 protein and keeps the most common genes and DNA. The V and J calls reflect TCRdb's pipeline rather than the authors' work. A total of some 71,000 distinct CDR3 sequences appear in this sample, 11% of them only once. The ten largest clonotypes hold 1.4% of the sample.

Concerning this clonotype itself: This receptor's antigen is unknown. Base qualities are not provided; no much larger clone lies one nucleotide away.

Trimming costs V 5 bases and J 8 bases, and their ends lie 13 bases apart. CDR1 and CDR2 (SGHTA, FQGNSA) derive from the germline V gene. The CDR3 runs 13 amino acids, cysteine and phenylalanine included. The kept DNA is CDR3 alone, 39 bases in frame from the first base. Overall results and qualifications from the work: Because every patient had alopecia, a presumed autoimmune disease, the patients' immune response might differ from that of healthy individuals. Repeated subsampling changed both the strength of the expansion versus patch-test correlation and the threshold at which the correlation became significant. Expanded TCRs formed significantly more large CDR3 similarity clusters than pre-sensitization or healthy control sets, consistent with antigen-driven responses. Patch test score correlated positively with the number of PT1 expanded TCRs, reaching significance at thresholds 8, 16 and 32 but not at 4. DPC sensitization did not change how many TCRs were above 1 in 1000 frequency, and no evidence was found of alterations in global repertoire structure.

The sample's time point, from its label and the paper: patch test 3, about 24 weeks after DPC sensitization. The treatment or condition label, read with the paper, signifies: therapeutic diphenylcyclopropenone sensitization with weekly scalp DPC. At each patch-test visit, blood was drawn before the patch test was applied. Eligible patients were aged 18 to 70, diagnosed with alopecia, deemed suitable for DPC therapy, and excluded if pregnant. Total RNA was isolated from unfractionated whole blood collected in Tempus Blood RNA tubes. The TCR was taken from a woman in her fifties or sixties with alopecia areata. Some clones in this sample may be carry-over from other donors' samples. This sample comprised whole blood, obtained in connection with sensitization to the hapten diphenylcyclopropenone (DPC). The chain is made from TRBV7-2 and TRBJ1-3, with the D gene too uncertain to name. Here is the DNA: TGTGCCAGCAGCCCCTTCAACGCGGACACCATATATTTT. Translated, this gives CASSPFNADTIYF.